The 10 T cell receptor beta chains listed next were all sequenced from one sample in a study of cytomegalovirus exposure and HLA in healthy donors. This PCR relied on a set of 60 Vbeta primers and 13 Jbeta primers. The method was immunoSEQ multiplex PCR; TCRdb's version includes in-frame clones alone and lacks a portion of them. Of over 150,000 clones in the sample, 68% were seen once. Sequencing used PBMCs. These receptors were taken from a woman aged 40 to 49 in good health and CMV-seropositive.

This clone was seen a single time. The chain is built from TRBV18 and TRBJ2-1, with 9 bases identical to TRBD2. The CDR3 extends over 15 amino acids. The J segment lost 6 bases and the V segment lost 3 bases, leaving 6 bases of the junction unmatched. Germline CDR1 KGHSH, CDR2 LQKENI. CDR3 in amino acids: CASSPSGSSGNEQFF. Here the CDR3 DNA reads TGTGCCAGCTCACCTAGCGGGAGCAGCGGCAATGAGCAGTTCTTC.

The chain is built from TRBV6-6 and TRBJ1-1; maybe TRBD1 (5 bases). The CDR3 loop spans 15 amino acids. V dropped 0 bases and J dropped 5 bases, with 13 bases sitting between them. CDR1 is MNHNY, CDR2 SVGAGI, per germline (reference sequence). The CDR3 is CASSYSEPGRTEAFF. As DNA, the CDR3 is TGTGCCAGCAGTTACTCGGAGCCAGGGCGAACTGAAGCTTTCTTT.

The gene calls are TRBV19 and TRBJ1-1; D ambiguous. CDR3 size: 14 residues. The germline gives CDR1 LNHDA, CDR2 SQIVND (reference sequence). The V end was cut by 5 bases, the J end by 2 bases, with 12 bases between. The CDR3 reads CASSPGGGNTEAFF. The CDR3 DNA is TGTGCCAGTAGTCCAGGAGGCGGAAACACTGAAGCTTTCTTT.

The chain combines TRBV19 with TRBJ2-7; 7 bases line up with TRBD1. Looked up from germline, CDR1 is LNHDA and CDR2 is SQIVND (reference sequence). The CDR3 has 17 amino acids. V gave up 7 bases and J gave up 1 base; unmatched junction bases: 16. The CDR3 protein is CASMGRTGPEVSYEQYF. The CDR3 region has the DNA TGTGCCAGTATGGGCCGGACAGGCCCCGAAGTTTCCTACGAGCAGTACTTC.

The chain recombines TRBV28 with TRBJ1-2; 10 bases map to TRBD1. V was clipped by 2 bases and J by 3 bases; unmatched bases: 12. Germline loops: CDR1 MDHEN, CDR2 SYDVKM. The CDR3 contains 18 residues. The CDR3 DNA is TGTGCCAGCAGTTTAGATGGCGCTACCGGGACAGGGGACTATGGCTACACCTTC. This gives the protein CASSLDGATGTGDYGYTF.

The chain recombines TRBV28 with TRBJ2-2, with D possibly TRBD2 on 6 matching bases. The germline V gene encodes CDR1 MDHEN and CDR2 SYDVKM. The V gene lost 2 bases and the J gene lost 3 bases, with 10 bases spanning the gap. The CDR3 totals 15 residues. The DNA for the CDR3 is TGTGCCAGCAGTTTAGGTAGCGGCTACACCGGGGAGCTGTTTTTT. Protein product: CASSLGSGYTGELFF.

J is TRBJ2-5 and V is TRBV10-3, with 9 bases identical to TRBD2. The J call may not be correct, given that the DNA end is closer to TRBJ2-7. Per the germline V gene, CDR1 is ENHRY and CDR2 is SYGVKD. This CDR3 has 14 amino acids. The CDR3 nucleotides are TGTGCCTCGTGCGGGGGGGGCGTTCCTTGCGAGCAGTACTTC. Translated, it gives CASCGGGVPCEQYF.

This clone was counted only a few times. V is TRBV5-1 and J is TRBJ1-5; no firm D call. CDR1 SGHRS and CDR2 YFSETQ come from the germline V gene. Trimming took 0 bases from V and 1 from J, leaving 8 bases between them. The CDR3 consists of 15 residues. The CDR3 reads CASSLDGVSNQPQHF. The DNA of the CDR3 is TGCGCCAGCAGCTTGGATGGAGTAAGCAATCAGCCCCAGCATTTT.

The genes are TRBV6-5 and TRBJ2-7; 7 positions agree with TRBD1. The CDR3 runs to 15 residues. CDR1 MNHEY and CDR2 SVGAGI come from the germline V gene. Germline trimming cut 0 bases from V and 3 bases from J; bases unmatched to any gene: 5. The CDR3 is CASSYSAGGDYEQYF. CDR3 sequence (DNA): TGTGCCAGCAGTTACTCGGCAGGGGGAGACTACGAGCAGTACTTC.

The gene calls are TRBV11-3 and TRBJ2-5; 7 bases align to TRBD2. CDR1 and CDR2 from the germline V gene are SGHNT and YENEEA. J was trimmed by 4 bases and V by 0 bases; bases with no gene match: 2. The CDR3 is made up of 14 amino acids. The CDR3 region is CASSLDGEGETQYF. The CDR3 DNA follows: TGTGCCAGCAGCTTAGACGGGGAGGGAGAGACCCAGTACTTC.